This section outlines one T cell receptor (beta chain) sequence together with its context. The junction shows a germline mismatch at one end, possibly a read error. The sample originates from a study of blood T cell repertoires in COVID-19. For the study at large: Samples came from the United States, Italy and Spain, spanning acute and convalescent COVID-19. Sources were T cells, B-cell-depleted T cells, or PBMCs; the material itself was cDNA or gDNA.

Original handling: Reference gene primers were amplified, and this amplification served to estimate nucleated cell counts. The assay was immunoSEQ multiplex PCR, and TCRdb's table has in-frame clones only and misses some. D and trimming come from the DNA, and the V and J calls and clone size come from that table. Of some 250,000 clones listed, about four fifths were seen once; the top ten hold 8.5% to 10%. CDR1 LGHNT and CDR2 FRNRAP come from the germline V gene. The CDR3 has 14 amino acids. The sample comprised peripheral blood. The chain is built from TRBV12-5 and TRBJ1-4; perhaps TRBD1 as D (5 bases). The TCR was taken from a man in his forties with active or convalescent COVID-19. The CDR3, as DNA: TGTGCTAGTGGCTTGGGGCCCGTTGGTAAAAAACTGTTTTTT. Encoded protein: CASGLGPVGKKLFF.